This T cell receptor (beta chain) was observed in a study of spatial heterogeneity in lung cancer. For the study at large: As counted in raw reads, each unique TCR and UMI combination appeared more than ten times on average.

The study tagged each TCR cDNA molecule with a unique molecular identifier. Each CDR3 protein is one row after TCRdb ran MiXCR on the 5' RACE reads. Of roughly 40,000 distinct CDR3 sequences listed, over 6.5% are singletons. This CDR3 is 15 amino acids long. Trimming took 7 bases from V and 0 from J; bases not matched to a gene: 7. Germline CDR1 reads SNHLY; CDR2 reads FYNNEI. The time point denotes: sample taken at primary tumor resection. Patients with untreated early-stage non-small cell lung cancer, numbering around 71, were the donors. Researchers sequenced whole RNA taken from tumor, nontumor lung or frozen PBMC without sorting.

V usage is TRBV2 and J usage is TRBJ2-3; 7 bases match TRBD2. The receptor was isolated from a female donor with early-stage non-small cell lung cancer. Sequencing used PBMCs, obtained at surgery. CDR3 DNA sequence: TGTGCCAGCAAATCCCGCGGGGGTAGCACAGATACGCAGTATTTT. This encodes CASKSRGGSTDTQYF.